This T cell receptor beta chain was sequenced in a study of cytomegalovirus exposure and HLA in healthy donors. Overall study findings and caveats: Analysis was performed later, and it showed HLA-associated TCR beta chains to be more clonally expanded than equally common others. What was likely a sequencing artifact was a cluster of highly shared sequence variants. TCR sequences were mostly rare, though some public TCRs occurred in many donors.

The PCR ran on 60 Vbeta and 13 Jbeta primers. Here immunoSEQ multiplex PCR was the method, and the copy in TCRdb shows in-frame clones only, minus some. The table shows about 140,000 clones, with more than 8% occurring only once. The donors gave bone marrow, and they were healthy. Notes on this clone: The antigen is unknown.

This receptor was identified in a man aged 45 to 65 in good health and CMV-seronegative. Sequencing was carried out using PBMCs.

DNA for the CDR3: TGTGCCAGCACCCACCCCCAGGGATCCAATCAGCCCCAGCATTTT. As protein: CASTHPQGSNQPQHF. The rearrangement uses TRBV6-1 and TRBJ1-5, with D tentatively TRBD1 (5 bases). The length of the CDR3 is 15 residues. The ends were cut back, 7 bases at V and 3 bases at J, with 16 bases in the middle. CDR1 is MNHNS and CDR2 is SASEGT in the germline V gene.